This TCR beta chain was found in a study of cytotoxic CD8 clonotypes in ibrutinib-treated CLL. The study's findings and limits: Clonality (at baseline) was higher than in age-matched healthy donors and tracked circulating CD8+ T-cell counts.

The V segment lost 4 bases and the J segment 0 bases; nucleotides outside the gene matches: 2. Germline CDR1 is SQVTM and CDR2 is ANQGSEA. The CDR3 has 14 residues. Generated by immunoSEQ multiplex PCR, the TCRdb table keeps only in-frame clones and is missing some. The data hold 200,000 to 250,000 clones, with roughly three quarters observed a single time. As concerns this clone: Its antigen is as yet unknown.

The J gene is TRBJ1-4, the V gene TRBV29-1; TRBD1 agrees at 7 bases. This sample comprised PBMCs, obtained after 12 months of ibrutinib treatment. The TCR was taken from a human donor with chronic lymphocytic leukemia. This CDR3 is CSVVQGATNEKLFF. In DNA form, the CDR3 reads TGCAGCGTTGTTCAGGGGGCAACTAATGAAAAACTGTTTTTT.